This TCR beta chain emerged from a study of regulatory T cells in long-lasting Graves disease. The germline V gene encodes CDR1 SGHDN and CDR2 FVKESK. The CDR3 contains 14 residues. Building the TCR beta libraries relied on iRepertoire HTBI primers, and CDR3 regions underwent Arm-PCR. In TCRdb, the multiplex PCR reads were re-called with MiXCR into one record per CDR3 protein. The data show about 530,000 distinct CDR3 sequences, about 16% seen once. Remarks on this clonotype: The antigen remains unidentified. Being one base from a much bigger clone, this may be a read error.

The time point denotes: newly diagnosed GD, antithyroid drugs for less than 3 months. Isolated PBMC RNA provided the starting material for the TCR library. Points from the study as a whole: Newly diagnosed Graves' patients had higher TCR diversity than persistent ones. Since the sample size was small, accuracy may have been reduced. Under persistent disease, TRBV28, TRBJ1-2 and TRBJ2-5 were used preferentially.

The same data also went into a second study, on T cells in Graves' hyperthyroidism and ophthalmopathy. That source notes: In making diagnoses, clinical symptoms, serum thyroxine and TRAb, thyroid ultrasound and orbital computed tomography were all used.

The TCR comes from a woman aged 35-65 years with Graves disease. The source was peripheral blood mononuclear cells (PBMCs), collected at new diagnosis, from a patient treated with antithyroid drugs. The chain joins TRBV14 to TRBJ1-2; a weak D match, TRBD1 (6 bases). The CDR3: CAGSQVGGPYGYTF. DNA of the CDR3: TGTGCCGGCAGCCAAGTTGGGGGGCCCTATGGCTACACCTTC.